This is a list of T cell receptor beta chains from one sample in a study of blood T cell repertoires in COVID-19. TCRdb's table, derived via immunoSEQ multiplex PCR, lists solely in-frame clones and lacks some. The data show about 190,000 clones, 84% seen once. The sample was peripheral blood. These receptors came from a woman aged 70-85 years with active or convalescent COVID-19. CDR3s include the opening cysteine and the closing phenylalanine or tryptophan. The D gene is left open where the match is weak. Size tells how often a clone was seen (once, few, many) or the class of an expanded clone, and some rows leave it out.

clone size: .
CDR3 length: 18
J gene: TRBJ1-1
D gene: .
V gene: TRBV29-1
CDR3 protein: CSVVAGENRTFRNTEAFF
CDR3 DNA: TGCAGCGTTGTCGCGGGCGAGAACCGTACTTTCAGGAACACTGAAGCTTTCTTT

clone size: .
CDR3 length: 19
J gene: TRBJ2-1
D gene: TRBD2
V gene: TRBV30
CDR3 protein: CAWSVGLAGSRGSYNEQFF
CDR3 DNA: TGTGCCTGGAGTGTGGGACTAGCGGGTTCCCGTGGGTCCTACAATGAGCAGTTCTTC

clone size: .
CDR3 length: 14
J gene: TRBJ1-1
D gene: TRBD1
V gene: TRBV6-4
CDR3 protein: CASGTGDMDTEAFF
CDR3 DNA: TGTGCCAGCGGTACAGGGGACATGGACACTGAAGCTTTCTTT

clone size: .
CDR3 length: 14
J gene: TRBJ2-3
D gene: .
V gene: TRBV5-1
CDR3 protein: CASSLAGITDTQYF
CDR3 DNA: TGCGCCAGCAGCTTGGCAGGGATCACAGATACGCAGTATTTT

clone size: once
CDR3 length: 11
J gene: TRBJ1-1
D gene: .
V gene: TRBV2
CDR3 protein: CALSGPTEAFF
CDR3 DNA: TGTGCCCTTAGCGGGCCCACTGAAGCTTTCTTT

clone size: .
CDR3 length: 16
J gene: TRBJ2-1
D gene: TRBD2
V gene: TRBV4-1
CDR3 protein: CASSPQPGLGYNEQFF
CDR3 DNA: TGCGCCAGCAGCCCCCAACCGGGACTAGGATACAATGAGCAGTTCTTC

clone size: .
CDR3 length: 16
J gene: TRBJ2-1
D gene: .
V gene: TRBV11-3
CDR3 protein: CASSLVFSGGTNEQFF
CDR3 DNA: TGTGCCAGCAGCTTAGTCTTTAGCGGAGGAACTAATGAGCAGTTCTTC

clone size: .
CDR3 length: 13
J gene: TRBJ2-1
D gene: .
V gene: TRBV27
CDR3 protein: CASSIKSYNEQFF
CDR3 DNA: TGTGCCAGCAGTATTAAATCCTACAATGAGCAGTTCTTC

clone size: .
CDR3 length: 15
J gene: TRBJ2-5
D gene: .
V gene: TRBV7-2
CDR3 protein: CASSLESRGQETQYF
CDR3 DNA: TGTGCCAGCAGCTTAGAAAGCAGAGGCCAAGAGACCCAGTACTTC

clone size: .
CDR3 length: 15
J gene: TRBJ2-2
D gene: TRBD2
V gene: TRBV29-1
CDR3 protein: CSVDLAGVSTGELFF
CDR3 DNA: TGCAGCGTGGACCTAGCGGGAGTATCCACCGGGGAGCTGTTTTTT

clone size: .
CDR3 length: 16
J gene: TRBJ1-5
D gene: .
V gene: TRBV6-1
CDR3 protein: CASSKGTISTHQPQHF
CDR3 DNA: TGTGCCAGCAGTAAAGGGACAATCTCGACCCATCAGCCCCAGCATTTT

clone size: .
CDR3 length: 14
J gene: TRBJ1-2
D gene: .
V gene: TRBV4-1
CDR3 protein: CASSEADGDYGYTF
CDR3 DNA: TGCGCCAGCAGCGAAGCTGACGGGGACTATGGCTACACCTTC

clone size: .
CDR3 length: 16
J gene: TRBJ1-4
D gene: TRBD1
V gene: TRBV4-1
CDR3 protein: CASSRDTGVGNEKLFF
CDR3 DNA: TGCGCCAGCAGCCGGGACACAGGGGTCGGTAATGAAAAACTGTTTTTT

clone size: few
CDR3 length: 12
J gene: TRBJ2-3
D gene: .
V gene: TRBV7-9
CDR3 protein: CASSPNIDTQYF
CDR3 DNA: TGTGCCAGCAGCCCTAATATAGATACGCAGTATTTT

clone size: few
CDR3 length: 15
J gene: TRBJ2-3
D gene: .
V gene: TRBV15
CDR3 protein: CATSRRAGGGDTQYF
CDR3 DNA: TGTGCCACCAGCAGACGGGCAGGGGGAGGAGATACGCAGTATTTT

clone size: .
CDR3 length: 16
J gene: TRBJ2-3
D gene: TRBD2
V gene: TRBV10-2
CDR3 protein: CASGGLAGTSTDTQYF
CDR3 DNA: TGCGCCAGCGGAGGACTAGCGGGAACTAGCACAGATACGCAGTATTTT

clone size: .
CDR3 length: 13
J gene: TRBJ1-2
D gene: TRBD1
V gene: TRBV12-3/TRBV12-4
CDR3 protein: CASSRRQGDGYTF
CDR3 DNA: TGTGCCAGCTCTAGGAGACAGGGGGATGGCTACACCTTC

clone size: .
CDR3 length: 13
J gene: TRBJ2-7
D gene: TRBD2
V gene: TRBV19
CDR3 protein: CASTAGLAYEQYF
CDR3 DNA: TGTGCCAGCACCGCCGGACTAGCCTACGAGCAGTACTTC

clone size: .
CDR3 length: 14
J gene: TRBJ1-2
D gene: TRBD1
V gene: TRBV6-5
CDR3 protein: CASRAGTGLYGYTF
CDR3 DNA: TGTGCCAGCAGAGCCGGGACAGGGCTCTATGGCTACACCTTC

clone size: .
CDR3 length: 18
J gene: TRBJ2-1
D gene: TRBD2
V gene: TRBV7-9
CDR3 protein: CASSSARLAGGRYNEQFF
CDR3 DNA: TGTGCCAGCAGCTCCGCTCGACTAGCGGGAGGGCGTTATAATGAGCAGTTCTTC

clone size: few
CDR3 length: 18
J gene: TRBJ2-2
D gene: TRBD2
V gene: TRBV5-4
CDR3 protein: CASSFGLAGFGSPGELFF
CDR3 DNA: TGTGCCAGCAGCTTTGGACTAGCGGGATTTGGGTCCCCCGGGGAGCTGTTTTTT